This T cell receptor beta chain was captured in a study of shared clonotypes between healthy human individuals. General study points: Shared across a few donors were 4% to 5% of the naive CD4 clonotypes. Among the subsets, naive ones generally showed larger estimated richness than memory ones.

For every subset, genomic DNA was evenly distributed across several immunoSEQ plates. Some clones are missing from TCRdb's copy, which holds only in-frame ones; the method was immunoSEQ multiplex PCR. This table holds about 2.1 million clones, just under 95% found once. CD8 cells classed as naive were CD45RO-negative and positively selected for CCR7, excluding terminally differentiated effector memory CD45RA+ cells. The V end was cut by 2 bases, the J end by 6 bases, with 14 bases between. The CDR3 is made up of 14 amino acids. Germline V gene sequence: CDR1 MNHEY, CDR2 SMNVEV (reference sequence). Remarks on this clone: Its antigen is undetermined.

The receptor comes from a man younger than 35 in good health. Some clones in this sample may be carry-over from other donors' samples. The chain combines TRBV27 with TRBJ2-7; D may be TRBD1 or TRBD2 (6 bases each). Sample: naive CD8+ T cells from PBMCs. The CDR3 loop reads CASSLRGPLREQYF. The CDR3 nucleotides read TGTGCCAGCAGTTTACGGGGGCCCCTGCGCGAGCAGTACTTC.